This T cell receptor beta chain appears in the sequencing data of a study of blood T cell repertoires in COVID-19. Clones were sequenced by immunoSEQ multiplex PCR, and TCRdb holds only the in-frame ones, with some missing. The table lists approximately 300,000 clones, 70% to 90% of them singletons, with roughly 4% in the top ten. Donors in Cohort 3 who had recovered were those with two negative PCRs, healthcare professional clearance, or resolution of their symptoms. The germline gives CDR1 SEHNR, CDR2 FQNEAQ (reference sequence). The CDR3 sequence is 14 residues long. V was cut by 5 bases and J by 8 bases, with 15 bases left in between.

The sequence was obtained from a woman aged 25 to 39 who had recovered from COVID-19. Sequenced sample: PBMCs or T cells enriched from blood (not recorded which). The rearrangement uses TRBV7-9 and TRBJ1-4, with D unresolved. The CDR3 loop is CASSRVVWREKLFF. In DNA form, the CDR3 reads TGTGCCAGCAGCCGGGTCGTATGGCGGGAAAAACTGTTTTTT. The whole variable domain, remainder taken from reference TRBV7-9 and TRBJ1-4, is DTGVSQNPRHKITKRGQNVTFRCDPISEHNRLYWYRQTLGQGPEFLTYFQNEAQLEKSRLLSDRFSAERPKGSFSTLEIQRTEQGDSAMYLCASSRVVWREKLFFGSGTQLSVL.